One sample yielded the 21 T cell receptor beta chains listed below, sequenced in a study of blood T cell repertoires in COVID-19. The data were produced by immunoSEQ multiplex PCR, yet TCRdb's version contains in-frame clones alone and is incomplete. The sample shows around 77,000 clones, 65% to 90% of them seen only once. Sequenced input: peripheral blood. Receptor source: a man aged 25 to 40 with COVID-19, enrolled during active disease.

This chain uses TRBV6-2 or TRBV6-3 with TRBJ2-1, with TRBD2 as a possible D gene (6 bases). Trimming removed 2 bases at V and 2 bases at J, with 28 bases between. The germline CDR1 and CDR2 sequences are MNHEY and SVGEGT. This CDR3 comprises 21 residues. CDR3 amino acids: CASSYIGVSAGPRATYNEQFF. The CDR3 region has the DNA TGTGCCAGCAGTTACATTGGGGTTTCAGCGGGCCCAAGGGCCACCTACAATGAGCAGTTCTTC.

This clone has a handful of counts. The chain joins TRBV6-5 to TRBJ1-5; D possibly corresponds to TRBD1 (5 bases). The ends were cut back, 8 bases at V and 7 bases at J, with 15 bases in the middle. CDR3 length: 13 residues. The V gene's germline CDR1 is MNHEY and CDR2 SVGAGI. CDR3 coding DNA: TGTGCCAGCGCCGTCAGGGCAGGCCAGCCCCAGCATTTT. Its protein product is CASAVRAGQPQHF.

V is TRBV2 and J is TRBJ2-5; 10 bases agree with TRBD2. This CDR3 is built from 15 residues. CDR1 is SNHLY, CDR2 FYNNEI, per germline. The V gene end was trimmed by 8 bases and the J gene end by 2 bases; junction bases not matched to a gene: 8. The CDR3 reads CASPGASGSQETQYF. The CDR3 bases are TGTGCCAGCCCGGGGGCTAGCGGGAGTCAAGAGACCCAGTACTTC.

This CDR3 is CASSLEGQVQYF. CDR3 in DNA: TGTGCCAGCAGTTTAGAGGGACAGGTTCAGTACTTC. This chain joins TRBV27 and TRBJ2-7; 8 positions agree with TRBD1. This CDR3 has 12 residues. Trimming removed 2 bases from V and 10 bases from J; junction bases left unmatched: 4. Germline CDR1 reads MNHEY; CDR2 reads SMNVEV (reference sequence).

The chain uses TRBV14 and TRBJ2-7, with a weak D call TRBD2 (5 bases). Germline loops: CDR1 SGHDN, CDR2 FVKESK. The CDR3 runs to 13 residues. The germline V and J ends were trimmed by 2 bases and 0 bases, with 5 bases remaining between them. The DNA of the CDR3 is TGTGCCAGCAGCCAACGGGGCTCCTACGAGCAGTACTTC. It is translated as CASSQRGSYEQYF.

The rearrangement links TRBV4-1 to TRBJ1-5, with TRBD1 matching over 7 bases. The CDR3 contains 15 residues. The germline V gene has CDR1 MGHRA and CDR2 YSYEKL. V lost 4 bases to trimming and J lost 5 bases; unmatched junction nucleotides: 8. The CDR3 coding sequence is TGCGCCAGCAGCCTTAGACAGGGCGGGGATCAGCCCCAGCATTTT. Protein product: CASSLRQGGDQPQHF.

The chain has TRBV30 and TRBJ1-1, with D hard to call. Germline V lookup: CDR1 GTSNPN, CDR2 SVGIG (reference sequence). Trimming shortened V by 2 bases and J by 5 bases, and 9 bases separated the two germline ends. The CDR3 extends over 12 amino acids. Here the CDR3 reads CAWSRSSTEAFF. CDR3 sequence (DNA): TGTGCCTGGAGTCGGTCGTCGACTGAAGCTTTCTTT.

The chain has TRBV19 and TRBJ2-3; 9 nucleotides align to TRBD1. Germline V gene lookup returns CDR1 LNHDA and CDR2 SQIVND (reference sequence). The CDR3 is 21 residues long. Trimming took 9 bases from V and 1 from J; bases not matched to a gene: 26. CDR3: CARRSLQGATRDFPGTDTQYF. DNA of the CDR3: TGTGCCAGGAGATCTTTACAGGGGGCAACGCGAGACTTCCCTGGCACAGATACGCAGTATTTT.

The chain links TRBV7-3 to TRBJ2-3; 10 nucleotides agree with TRBD2. The CDR3 consists of 14 residues. Germline trimming cut 6 bases from V and 6 bases from J; bases unmatched to any gene: 6. In germline, CDR1 is SGHTA, CDR2 FQGTGA. CDR3 loop: CASSLAGGGDTQYF. The CDR3 DNA sequence: TGTGCCAGCAGTTTAGCGGGAGGTGGCGATACGCAGTATTTT. The full variable domain, its missing parts supplied by reference TRBV7-3 and TRBJ2-3, is GAGVSQTPSNKVTEKGKYVELRCDPISGHTALYWYRQSLGQGPEFLIYFQGTGAADDSGLPNDRFFAVRPEGSVSTLKIQRTERGDSAVYLCASSLAGGGDTQYFGPGTRLTVL.

The chain has TRBV28 and TRBJ1-2; D unclear. The CDR3 runs to 10 residues. V was cut by 4 bases and J by 7 bases, with 4 bases left in between. From germline, CDR1 is MDHEN and CDR2 SYDVKM. CDR3 loop: CASSSSGYTF. CDR3 coding DNA: TGTGCCAGCAGTTCGTCTGGCTACACCTTC.

The chain links TRBV27 to TRBJ1-3; the D is unclear. V lost 5 bases to trimming and J lost 0 bases, with 8 bases between them. The germline gives CDR1 MNHEY, CDR2 SMNVEV (reference sequence). The CDR3 loop spans 14 amino acids. This CDR3 is CASSPRPSGNTIYF. Written as DNA, the CDR3 is TGTGCCAGCAGTCCCCGTCCCTCTGGAAACACCATATATTTT.

The V gene is TRBV20-1, the J gene TRBJ1-1; no reliable D call. The CDR3 contains 10 residues. The germline V gene has CDR1 DFQATT and CDR2 SNEGSKA (reference sequence). V lost 8 bases and J lost 7, with 11 bases in between. The CDR3 region has the DNA TGCAGTCCAGAGAGGGATGAAGCTTTCTTT. Protein product: CSPERDEAFF.

The V gene is TRBV7-8, the J gene TRBJ2-1; D gene unclear. The germline V gene has CDR1 SGHVS and CDR2 FQNEAQ. V was clipped by 5 bases and J by 6 bases, with 17 bases between them. The CDR3 is made up of 15 amino acids. The CDR3 sequence: CASSQTVGSGNEQFF. For the CDR3, the DNA is TGTGCCAGCAGCCAAACCGTTGGTTCCGGCAATGAGCAGTTCTTC.

The chain uses TRBV7-8 and TRBJ1-5; 9 nucleotides agree with TRBD1. CDR1 and CDR2 (germline): SGHVS, FQNEAQ. The CDR3 extends over 17 amino acids. Trimming took 5 bases from V and 2 from J; bases not matched to a gene: 10. CDR3 sequence (DNA): TGTGCCAGCAGCCTCGGACAGGGGAATGCCGGCAATCAGCCCCAGCATTTT. Its protein is CASSLGQGNAGNQPQHF.

The chain employs TRBV25-1 and TRBJ1-2, with TRBD1 identical over 10 bases. Germline V CDR1 and CDR2: MGHDK, SYGVNS. The length of the CDR3 is 14 residues. J lost 5 bases, V lost 3 bases, and 3 bases had no gene match. The CDR3 sequence is CASSETGGSYGYTF. The CDR3 nucleotides are TGTGCCAGCAGTGAGACAGGGGGCTCTTATGGCTACACCTTC.

This rearrangement joins TRBV6-1 to TRBJ2-5; D gene uncertain. This CDR3 has 13 residues. V was trimmed by 3 bases and J by 0 bases, leaving 5 bases between them. Germline V gene sequence: CDR1 MNHNS, CDR2 SASEGT. CDR3 sequence (DNA): TGTGCCAGCAGTGAGTATCACCAAGAGACCCAGTACTTC. Its protein product is CASSEYHQETQYF.

In its sample, this clone was seen a few times. V is TRBV18 and J is TRBJ1-1, with D hard to call. Germline V gene lookup returns CDR1 KGHSH and CDR2 LQKENI. Deletions cut 9 bases from V and 5 bases from J, with 13 bases between. The CDR3 is made up of 12 amino acids. The CDR3 DNA reads as TGTGCCAGTCTTGAGGGTGGAACTGAAGCTTTCTTT. Translation: CASLEGGTEAFF.

V is TRBV3-1 (or the pseudogene TRBV3-2) and J is TRBJ2-7; D is possibly TRBD1 (5 bases). V was clipped by 4 bases and J by 3 bases, with 7 bases between them. Germline assignment: CDR1 LGHDT and CDR2 YNNKEL (reference sequence). The CDR3 has 12 residues. Here the CDR3 reads CASSPDSYEQYF. CDR3 DNA: TGTGCCAGCAGCCCAGACAGCTACGAGCAGTACTTC.

The CDR3 protein is CASSARTGPANTGELFF. CDR3 in DNA: TGTGCCAGCAGCGCCCGGACAGGGCCCGCGAACACCGGGGAGCTGTTTTTT. The genes are TRBV7-9 and TRBJ2-2, with 8 bases aligning to TRBD1. The V gene end was trimmed by 5 bases and the J gene end by 0 bases; junction bases not matched to a gene: 8. Per germline, CDR1 SEHNR and CDR2 FQNEAQ (reference sequence). This CDR3 comprises 17 residues.

The rearrangement uses TRBV6-6 and TRBJ1-2, with a weak D call TRBD1 (5 bases). The V end lost 8 bases, the J end lost 8 bases, and 9 bases lay between the germline ends. Germline assignment: CDR1 MNHNY and CDR2 SVGAGI (reference sequence). The CDR3 totals 10 residues. DNA for the CDR3: TGTGCCAGCCCGGGGGAAGGCTACACCTTC. Its protein product is CASPGEGYTF.

The rearrangement joins TRBV5-5 to TRBJ2-5, with 7 nucleotides matching TRBD1. Germline lookup yields CDR1 SGHKS and CDR2 YYEKEE (reference sequence). The CDR3 runs to 15 residues. After removal of 1 base from V and 1 base from J, the junction contained 4 bases not matched to a gene. The CDR3 DNA reads as TGTGCCAGCAGCTTGTTGACAGGGTTCCAAGAGACCCAGTACTTC. Protein sequence: CASSLLTGFQETQYF.